This T cell receptor (beta chain) was profiled in a study of long-term antiretroviral therapy in people with HIV. About this clone: The antigen remains undetermined.

With 5 bases clipped from V and 5 bases from J, the junction kept 5 bases outside the gene matches. Germline loops: CDR1 SGHKS, CDR2 YYEKEE (reference sequence). This CDR3 is built from 15 residues. Findings of the study overall: Among HIV repertoires, CDR3 length ranges were narrower than those of controls. Information on adherence, resistance and therapy changes was unavailable. Clones expanded before ART dominated the repertoire at all time points.

The run of the v3.0 immunoSEQ assay was at survey level. The method was immunoSEQ multiplex PCR; TCRdb's version includes in-frame clones alone and lacks a portion of them. The table records about 21,000 clones, around four fifths of them present only once. The receptor was isolated from a woman between 45 and 65 years old with HIV. The material was unsorted PBMCs, obtained 1.9 years after starting antiretroviral therapy. V usage is TRBV5-5 and J usage is TRBJ2-2, with TRBD2 matching over 11 bases. CDR3 coding DNA: TGTGCCAGCAGGGGGGGACTAGCGGAGACCGGGGAGCTGTTTTTT. This encodes CASRGGLAETGELFF.